Listed below are T cell receptor beta chains from one sample, sequenced in a study of blood T cell repertoires in COVID-19. TCRdb's copy holds only in-frame clones and misses some; the assay was immunoSEQ multiplex PCR. The sample has approximately 230,000 clones, approximately 90% seen once; the top ten hold 2.2%. The sequenced sample consisted of peripheral blood. The receptors here all came from a man younger than 40 who had recovered from COVID-19. The CDR3 runs from the conserved cysteine through the conserved F or W. The order of the fields is V gene, J gene, D gene, clone size, CDR3 DNA, CDR3 protein. D genes are given only for firm matches. For some rows the clone size is stated as once, few or many, or as a class when expanded; others skip it.

v_call: TRBV6-4
j_call: TRBJ2-1
d_call: TRBD2
clone_size: .
cdr3_nt: TGTGCCAGCAGTAAGGGGACTAGCGGGGGCCTTATTTACAATGAGCAGTTCTTC
cdr3_aa: CASSKGTSGGLIYNEQFF

v_call: TRBV19
j_call: TRBJ1-1
d_call: .
clone_size: .
cdr3_nt: TGTGCCAGTAGTATAGAGGGCCTAGCGGCTGAAGCTTTCTTT
cdr3_aa: CASSIEGLAAEAFF

v_call: TRBV5-6
j_call: TRBJ2-7
d_call: .
clone_size: few
cdr3_nt: TGTGCCAGCAGCTTGAGAGGGATTCCCTACGAGCAGTACTTC
cdr3_aa: CASSLRGIPYEQYF

v_call: TRBV5-1
j_call: TRBJ2-2
d_call: .
clone_size: .
cdr3_nt: TGCGCCAGCACCGGGGGGAACACCGGGGAGCTGTTTTTT
cdr3_aa: CASTGGNTGELFF

v_call: TRBV6-5
j_call: TRBJ2-7
d_call: .
clone_size: .
cdr3_nt: TGTGCCAGCAGTTACCGGATGACAGCCGGCTACGAGCAGTACTTC
cdr3_aa: CASSYRMTAGYEQYF

v_call: TRBV12-3/TRBV12-4
j_call: TRBJ1-1
d_call: .
clone_size: .
cdr3_nt: TGTGCCAGCACCAAGGAGGGATCCACTGAAGCTTTCTTT
cdr3_aa: CASTKEGSTEAFF

v_call: TRBV2
j_call: TRBJ1-5
d_call: .
clone_size: .
cdr3_nt: TGTGCCAGCAGTGATGCAGGGCCATCGCCAGGTAGCAATCAGCCCCAGCATTTT
cdr3_aa: CASSDAGPSPGSNQPQHF

v_call: TRBV5-1
j_call: TRBJ1-2
d_call: TRBD1
clone_size: .
cdr3_nt: TGCGCCAGCAGCTTTGGGGACAGGGAGATCTATGGCTACACCTTC
cdr3_aa: CASSFGDREIYGYTF

v_call: TRBV10-1
j_call: TRBJ2-3
d_call: TRBD2
clone_size: .
cdr3_nt: TGCGCCAGCAGCGGGGGGTATTCCACAGATACGCAGTATTTT
cdr3_aa: CASSGGYSTDTQYF

v_call: TRBV9
j_call: TRBJ2-2
d_call: TRBD2
clone_size: .
cdr3_nt: TGTGCCAGCAGCGTAGGGAGCGGGGGGGCCACCGGGGAGCTGTTTTTT
cdr3_aa: CASSVGSGGATGELFF

v_call: TRBV11-2
j_call: TRBJ2-1
d_call: .
clone_size: .
cdr3_nt: TGTGCCAGCAGCTTAGAAGGACAGAGCAATGAGCAGTTCTTC
cdr3_aa: CASSLEGQSNEQFF

v_call: TRBV19
j_call: TRBJ2-7
d_call: .
clone_size: .
cdr3_nt: TGTGCCAGTAGTATGACCTTTCGGGTCAAGGACGAGCAGTACTTC
cdr3_aa: CASSMTFRVKDEQYF

v_call: TRBV20-1
j_call: TRBJ2-7
d_call: TRBD2
clone_size: .
cdr3_nt: TGCAGTGCCGGGGGGGGCTACGAGCAGTACTTC
cdr3_aa: CSAGGGYEQYF

v_call: TRBV5-4
j_call: TRBJ2-5
d_call: TRBD2
clone_size: .
cdr3_nt: TGTGCCAGCAGCCTCCCGCGGGGGACTCAAGAGACCCAGTACTTC
cdr3_aa: CASSLPRGTQETQYF

v_call: TRBV4-2
j_call: TRBJ2-7
d_call: TRBD2
clone_size: few
cdr3_nt: TGTGCCAGCAGCCAAGTTGTACCAGCGGGGGAATACGAGCAGTACTTC
cdr3_aa: CASSQVVPAGEYEQYF

v_call: TRBV9
j_call: TRBJ2-5
d_call: TRBD2
clone_size: .
cdr3_nt: TGTGCCAGCAGCGGCGGGGGGGCCTGGGAGACCCAGTACTTC
cdr3_aa: CASSGGGAWETQYF

v_call: TRBV27
j_call: TRBJ1-1
d_call: .
clone_size: .
cdr3_nt: TGTGCCAGCAGTTCTGTGATTGAGTCACTCTGGTACACTGAAGCTTTCTTT
cdr3_aa: CASSSVIESLWYTEAFF

v_call: TRBV6-2/TRBV6-3
j_call: TRBJ1-5
d_call: .
clone_size: .
cdr3_nt: TGTGCCAGCAGCAGGGACACCTATCAGCCCCAGCATTTT
cdr3_aa: CASSRDTYQPQHF

v_call: TRBV12-1
j_call: TRBJ1-5
d_call: .
clone_size: few
cdr3_nt: TGTGCCAGCAGCTTTCAGCGGGGGGGTCAGCCCCAGCATTTT
cdr3_aa: CASSFQRGGQPQHF

v_call: TRBV4-1
j_call: TRBJ2-5
d_call: TRBD2
clone_size: .
cdr3_nt: TGCGCCAGCAGCCAAGAGAGGATGGCCGGGGGGAGGGAGACCCAGTACTTC
cdr3_aa: CASSQERMAGGRETQYF

v_call: TRBV6-6
j_call: TRBJ2-2
d_call: .
clone_size: .
cdr3_nt: TGTGCCAGCAGTCCCCGGACAGTACACACCGGGGAGCTGTTTTTT
cdr3_aa: CASSPRTVHTGELFF

v_call: TRBV29-1
j_call: TRBJ1-1
d_call: .
clone_size: .
cdr3_nt: TGCAGCGTTGGACCATCGCTTTCTACGATCGGGGAAGCTTTCTTT
cdr3_aa: CSVGPSLSTIGEAFF

v_call: TRBV4-1
j_call: TRBJ2-7
d_call: TRBD1
clone_size: .
cdr3_nt: TGCGCCAGCAGCCAAGTAGGGACAGGGCTAAAAGAGCAGTACTTC
cdr3_aa: CASSQVGTGLKEQYF

v_call: TRBV6-5
j_call: TRBJ2-5
d_call: .
clone_size: .
cdr3_nt: TGTGCCAGCAGAGATTTAGTGCAAGAGACCCAGTACTTC
cdr3_aa: CASRDLVQETQYF

v_call: TRBV2
j_call: TRBJ2-5
d_call: .
clone_size: .
cdr3_nt: TGTGCCACGAGGAGAGGCCAAGAGACCCAGTACTTC
cdr3_aa: CATRRGQETQYF

v_call: TRBV15
j_call: TRBJ1-3
d_call: TRBD1
clone_size: .
cdr3_nt: TGTGCCACCAGCAGAGACAGGGGGCACTCTGGAAACACCATATATTTT
cdr3_aa: CATSRDRGHSGNTIYF

v_call: TRBV25-1
j_call: TRBJ2-1
d_call: TRBD1
clone_size: once
cdr3_nt: TGTGCCAGCAAAATTAAAGGACAGGGTGGTTCAATGCGGTTCTTC
cdr3_aa: CASKIKGQGGSMRFF

v_call: TRBV27
j_call: TRBJ2-3
d_call: .
clone_size: .
cdr3_nt: TGTGCCAGCAGTTTATGGGTCAACCGGGCAGATACGCAGTATTTT
cdr3_aa: CASSLWVNRADTQYF